This T cell receptor beta chain was recorded in a study of OX40 agonist ivuxolimab in advanced cancers. Study at large: Each dose-escalation patient presented with hepatocellular carcinoma, melanoma, renal cell or head and neck cancer.

Sequenced by immunoSEQ multiplex PCR; TCRdb stores in-frame clones only, minus some. In the table there are around 46,000 clones, over 75% of which are singletons. The CDR3 loop spans 14 amino acids. Germline V CDR1 and CDR2: MDHEN, SYDVKM. The V end was cut by 5 bases, the J end by 2 bases, with 13 bases between. Patients were excluded for autoimmune disease history or systemic immunosuppression. The sample was CD4+ or CD8+ T cells sorted from blood, taken in a trial of the OX40 agonist ivuxolimab. This rearrangement joins TRBV28 to TRBJ2-7; D gene uncertain. The sequence derives from an adult with an advanced solid tumor such as melanoma, head and neck, liver or kidney cancer. CDR3 in DNA: TGTGCCAGCAGTCTCAGGAGTTTTGCCTACGAGCAGTACGTC. This encodes CASSLRSFAYEQYV.